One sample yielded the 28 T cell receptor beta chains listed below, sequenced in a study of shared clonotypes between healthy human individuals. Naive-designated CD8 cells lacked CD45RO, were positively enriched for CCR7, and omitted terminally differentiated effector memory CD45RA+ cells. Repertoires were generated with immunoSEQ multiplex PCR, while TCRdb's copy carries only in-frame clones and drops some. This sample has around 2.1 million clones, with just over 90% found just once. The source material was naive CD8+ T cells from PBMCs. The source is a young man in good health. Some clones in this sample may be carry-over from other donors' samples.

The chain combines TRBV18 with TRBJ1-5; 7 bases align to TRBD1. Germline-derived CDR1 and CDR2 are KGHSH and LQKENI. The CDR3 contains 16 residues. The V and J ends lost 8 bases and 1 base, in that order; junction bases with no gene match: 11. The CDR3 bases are TGTGCCAGCGAGGGCGGGACAGCCGCGAGCAATCAGCCCCAGCATTTT. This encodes CASEGGTAASNQPQHF.

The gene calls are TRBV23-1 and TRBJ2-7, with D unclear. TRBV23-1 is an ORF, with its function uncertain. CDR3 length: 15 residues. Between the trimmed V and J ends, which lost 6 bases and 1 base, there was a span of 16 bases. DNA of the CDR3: TGCGCCAGCAGGGAATACGCGGTCTCTTCCTACGAGCAGTACTTC. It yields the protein CASREYAVSSYEQYF.

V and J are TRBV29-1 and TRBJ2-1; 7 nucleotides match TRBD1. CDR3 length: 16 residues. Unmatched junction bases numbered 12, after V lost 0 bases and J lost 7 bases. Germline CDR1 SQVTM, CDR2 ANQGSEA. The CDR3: CSVEDPPDRPPNEQFF. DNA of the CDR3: TGCAGCGTTGAAGATCCCCCGGACAGGCCTCCTAATGAGCAGTTCTTC.

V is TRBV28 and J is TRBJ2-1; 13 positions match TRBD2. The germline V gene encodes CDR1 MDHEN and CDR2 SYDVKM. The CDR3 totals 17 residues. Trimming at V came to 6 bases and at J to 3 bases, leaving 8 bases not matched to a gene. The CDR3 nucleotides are TGTGCCAGCAGCCATGGACTAGCGGGAGATTTCTACAATGAGCAGTTCTTC. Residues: CASSHGLAGDFYNEQFF.

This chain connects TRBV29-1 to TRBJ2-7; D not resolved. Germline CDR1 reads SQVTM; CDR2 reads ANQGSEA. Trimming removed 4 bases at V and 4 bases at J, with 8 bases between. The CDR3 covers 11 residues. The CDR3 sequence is CSVVWNYEQYF. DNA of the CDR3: TGCAGCGTTGTATGGAATTACGAGCAGTACTTC.

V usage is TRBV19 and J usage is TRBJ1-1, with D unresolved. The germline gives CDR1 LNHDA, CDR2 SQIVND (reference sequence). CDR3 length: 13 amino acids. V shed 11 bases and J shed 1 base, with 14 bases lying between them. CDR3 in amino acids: CACIGSSNTEAFF. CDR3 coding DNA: TGTGCCTGCATCGGGTCCTCGAACACTGAAGCTTTCTTT.

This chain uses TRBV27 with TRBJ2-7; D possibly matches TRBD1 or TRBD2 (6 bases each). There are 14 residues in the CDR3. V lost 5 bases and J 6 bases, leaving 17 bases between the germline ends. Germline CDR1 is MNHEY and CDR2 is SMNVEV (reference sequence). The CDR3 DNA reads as TGTGCCAGCAGTCGGTTAGGGGGGTTATCCGAGCAGTACTTC. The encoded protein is CASSRLGGLSEQYF.

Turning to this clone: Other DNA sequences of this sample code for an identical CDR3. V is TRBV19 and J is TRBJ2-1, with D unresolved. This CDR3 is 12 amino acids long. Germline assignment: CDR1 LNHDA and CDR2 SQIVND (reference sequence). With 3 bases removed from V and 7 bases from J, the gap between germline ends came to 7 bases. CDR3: CASSIPPNEQFF. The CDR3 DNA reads TGTGCCAGTAGTATCCCCCCGAATGAGCAGTTCTTC.

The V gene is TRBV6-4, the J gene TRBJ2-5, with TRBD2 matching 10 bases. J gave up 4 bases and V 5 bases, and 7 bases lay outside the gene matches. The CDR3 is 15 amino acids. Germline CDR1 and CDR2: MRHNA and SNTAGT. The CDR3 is CASSNQRLAGETQYF. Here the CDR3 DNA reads TGTGCCAGCAGTAATCAGAGACTAGCGGGAGAGACCCAGTACTTC.

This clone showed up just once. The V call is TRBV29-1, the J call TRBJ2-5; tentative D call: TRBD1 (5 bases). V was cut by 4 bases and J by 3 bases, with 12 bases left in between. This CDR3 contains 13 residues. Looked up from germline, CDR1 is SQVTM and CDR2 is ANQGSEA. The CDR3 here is CSVGPDREETQYF. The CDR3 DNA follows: TGCAGCGTTGGCCCCGACAGAGAAGAGACCCAGTACTTC.

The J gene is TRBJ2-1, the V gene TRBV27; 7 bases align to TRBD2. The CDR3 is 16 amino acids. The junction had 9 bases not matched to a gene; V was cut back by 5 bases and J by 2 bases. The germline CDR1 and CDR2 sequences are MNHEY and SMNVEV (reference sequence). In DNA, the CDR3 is TGTGCCAGCAGTCCCCTCGGGGAGGGGCCCTACAATGAGCAGTTCTTC. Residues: CASSPLGEGPYNEQFF.

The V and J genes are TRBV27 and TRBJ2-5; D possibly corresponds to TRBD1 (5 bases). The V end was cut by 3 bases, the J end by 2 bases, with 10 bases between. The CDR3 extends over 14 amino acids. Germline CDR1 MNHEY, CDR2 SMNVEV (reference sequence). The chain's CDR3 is CASSFLGAQETQYF. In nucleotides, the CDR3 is TGTGCCAGCAGTTTTCTAGGGGCGCAAGAGACCCAGTACTTC.

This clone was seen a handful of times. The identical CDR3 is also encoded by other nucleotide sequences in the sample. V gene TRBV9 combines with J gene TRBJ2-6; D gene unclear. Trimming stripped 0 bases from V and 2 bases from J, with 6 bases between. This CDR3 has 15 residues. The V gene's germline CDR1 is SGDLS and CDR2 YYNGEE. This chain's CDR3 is CASSVAGTGANVLTF. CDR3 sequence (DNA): TGTGCCAGCAGCGTAGCTGGGACTGGGGCCAACGTCCTGACTTTC.

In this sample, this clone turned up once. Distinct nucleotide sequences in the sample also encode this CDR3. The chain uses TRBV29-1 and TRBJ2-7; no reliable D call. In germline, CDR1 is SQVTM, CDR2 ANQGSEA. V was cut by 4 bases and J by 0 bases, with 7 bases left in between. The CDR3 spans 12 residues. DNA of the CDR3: TGCAGCGTTGTCGACTCCTCCTACGAGCAGTACTTC. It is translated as CSVVDSSYEQYF.

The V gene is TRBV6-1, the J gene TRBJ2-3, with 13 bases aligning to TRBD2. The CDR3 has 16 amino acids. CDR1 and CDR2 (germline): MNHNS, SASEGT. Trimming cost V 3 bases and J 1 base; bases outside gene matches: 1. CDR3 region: CASSDGLAGGTDTQYF. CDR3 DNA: TGTGCCAGCAGTGATGGACTAGCGGGAGGCACAGATACGCAGTATTTT.

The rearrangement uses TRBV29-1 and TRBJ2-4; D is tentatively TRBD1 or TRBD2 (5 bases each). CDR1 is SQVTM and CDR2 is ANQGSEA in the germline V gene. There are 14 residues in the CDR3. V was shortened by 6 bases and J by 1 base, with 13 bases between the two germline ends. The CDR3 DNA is TGCAGCGTGAGTCCCGGGACGGCCAAAAACATTCAGTACTTC. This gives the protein CSVSPGTAKNIQYF.

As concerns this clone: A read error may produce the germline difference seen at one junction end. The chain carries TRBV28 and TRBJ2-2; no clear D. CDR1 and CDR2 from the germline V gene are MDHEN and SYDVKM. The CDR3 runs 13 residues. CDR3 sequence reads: CASSSSADAIRLF. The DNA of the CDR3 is TGTGCCAGCAGTTCCTCGGCCGACGCGATCAGGCTTTTT.

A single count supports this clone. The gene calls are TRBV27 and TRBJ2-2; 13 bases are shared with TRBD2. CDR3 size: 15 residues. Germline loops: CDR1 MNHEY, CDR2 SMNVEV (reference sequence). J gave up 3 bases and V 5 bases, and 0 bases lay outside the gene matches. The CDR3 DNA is TGTGCCAGCAGTGGACTAGCGGGGGACACCGGGGAGCTGTTTTTT. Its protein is CASSGLAGDTGELFF.

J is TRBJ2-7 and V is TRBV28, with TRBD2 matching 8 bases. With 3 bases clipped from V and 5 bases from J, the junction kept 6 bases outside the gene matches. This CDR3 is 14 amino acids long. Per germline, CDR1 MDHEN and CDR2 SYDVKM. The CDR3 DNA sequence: TGTGCCAGCAGTTTCACGTCGACTAGCGACGAGCAGTACTTC. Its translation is CASSFTSTSDEQYF.

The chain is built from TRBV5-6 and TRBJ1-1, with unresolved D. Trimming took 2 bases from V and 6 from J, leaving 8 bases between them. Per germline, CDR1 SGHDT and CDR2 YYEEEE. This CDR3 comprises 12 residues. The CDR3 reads CASSLRSPEAFF. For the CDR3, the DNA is TGTGCCAGCAGCTTACGGAGCCCTGAAGCTTTCTTT.

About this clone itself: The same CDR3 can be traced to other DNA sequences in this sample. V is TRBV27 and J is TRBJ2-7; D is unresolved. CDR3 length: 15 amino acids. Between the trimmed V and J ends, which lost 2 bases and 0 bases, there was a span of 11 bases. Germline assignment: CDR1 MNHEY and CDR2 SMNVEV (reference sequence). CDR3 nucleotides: TGTGCCAGCAGTTTAGAGTCCTCCGGCTCCTACGAGCAGTACTTC. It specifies CASSLESSGSYEQYF.

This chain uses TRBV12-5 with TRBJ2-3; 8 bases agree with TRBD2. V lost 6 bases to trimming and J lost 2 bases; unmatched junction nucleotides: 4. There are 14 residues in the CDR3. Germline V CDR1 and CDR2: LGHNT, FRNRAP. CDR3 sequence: CASGNSGTTDTQYF. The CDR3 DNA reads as TGTGCTAGTGGGAATAGCGGGACCACAGATACGCAGTATTTT.

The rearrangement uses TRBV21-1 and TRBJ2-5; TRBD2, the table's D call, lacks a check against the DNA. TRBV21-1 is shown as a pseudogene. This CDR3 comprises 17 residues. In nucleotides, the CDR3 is TGTGCCAGCAGCCTTCCCGGGACTAGCGGGAGGGAAGAGACCCAGTACTTC. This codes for CASSLPGTSGREETQYF.

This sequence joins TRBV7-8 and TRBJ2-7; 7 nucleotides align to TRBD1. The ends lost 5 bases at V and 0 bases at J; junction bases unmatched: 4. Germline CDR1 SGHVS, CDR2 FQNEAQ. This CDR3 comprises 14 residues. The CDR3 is CASSKGQYSYEQYF. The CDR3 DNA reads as TGTGCCAGCAGCAAGGGACAGTACTCCTACGAGCAGTACTTC.

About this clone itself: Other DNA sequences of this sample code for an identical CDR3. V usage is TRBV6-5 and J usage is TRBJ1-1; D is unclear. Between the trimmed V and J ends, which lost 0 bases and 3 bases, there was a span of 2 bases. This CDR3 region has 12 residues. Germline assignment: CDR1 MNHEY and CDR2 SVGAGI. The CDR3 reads CASSYSDTEAFF. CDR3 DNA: TGTGCCAGCAGTTACTCTGACACTGAAGCTTTCTTT.

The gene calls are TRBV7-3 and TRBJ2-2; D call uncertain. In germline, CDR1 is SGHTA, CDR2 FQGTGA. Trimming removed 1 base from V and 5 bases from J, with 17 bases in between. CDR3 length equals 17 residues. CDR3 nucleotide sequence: TGTGCCAGCAGCTTAAGCAGCGCGGCCTTGTGGACCGGGGAGCTGTTTTTT. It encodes CASSLSSAALWTGELFF. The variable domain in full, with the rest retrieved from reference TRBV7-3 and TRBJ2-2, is GAGVSQTPSNKVTEKGKYVELRCDPISGHTALYWYRQSLGQGPEFLIYFQGTGAADDSGLPNDRFFAVRPEGSVSTLKIQRTERGDSAVYLCASSLSSAALWTGELFFGEGSRLTVL.

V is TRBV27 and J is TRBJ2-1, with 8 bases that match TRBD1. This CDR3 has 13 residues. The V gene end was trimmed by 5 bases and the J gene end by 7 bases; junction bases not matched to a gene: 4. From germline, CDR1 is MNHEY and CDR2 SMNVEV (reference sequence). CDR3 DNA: TGTGCCAGCAGTACCTGGACAGGGAATGAGCAGTTCTTC. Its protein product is CASSTWTGNEQFF.

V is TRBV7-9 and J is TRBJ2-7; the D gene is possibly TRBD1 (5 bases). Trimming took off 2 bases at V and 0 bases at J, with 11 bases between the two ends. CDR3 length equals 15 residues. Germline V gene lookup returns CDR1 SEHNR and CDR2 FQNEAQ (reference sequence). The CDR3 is CASSLIQGNSYEQYF. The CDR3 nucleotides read TGTGCCAGCAGCTTAATTCAGGGCAACTCCTACGAGCAGTACTTC.